The 26 T cell receptor beta chains reported below all come from one sample, sequenced in a study of OX40 agonist ivuxolimab in advanced cancers. The protocol was immunoSEQ multiplex PCR, while the TCRdb copy is restricted to in-frame clones and leaves out a portion. Of 70,000 to 90,000 clones listed, approximately 80% are singletons. The source material was CD4+ or CD8+ T cells sorted from blood, sampled in a trial of the OX40 agonist ivuxolimab. Source of these receptors: an adult with an advanced solid tumor such as melanoma, head and neck, liver or kidney cancer.

The chain employs TRBV7-3 and TRBJ2-1, with a weak D call TRBD1 (6 bases). This CDR3 has 13 residues. V was trimmed by 4 bases and J by 9 bases, leaving 13 bases between them. CDR1 is SGHTA and CDR2 is FQGTGA in the germline V gene. The CDR3 DNA sequence: TGTGCCAGCAGCTATTCCCCGGACAGTGAGCAGTTCTTC. Translated, it gives CASSYSPDSEQFF.

This sequence joins TRBV19 and TRBJ2-1; weak D call: TRBD2 (5 bases). Trimming took off 6 bases at V and 13 bases at J, with 13 bases between the two ends. Germline V gene sequence: CDR1 LNHDA, CDR2 SQIVND (reference sequence). This CDR3 has 11 amino acids. As DNA, the CDR3 is TGTGCCAGTAGACTAGGCCGGGAACAGTTCTTC. The encoded protein is CASRLGREQFF.

The gene calls are TRBV6-5 and TRBJ2-5; no clear D gene. This CDR3 is built from 11 residues. Germline V gene sequence: CDR1 MNHEY, CDR2 SVGAGI. V lost 8 bases to trimming and J lost 5 bases, with 9 bases between them. The CDR3 region is CASRRDETQYF. The DNA of the CDR3 is TGTGCCAGCCGCCGCGATGAGACCCAGTACTTC.

V usage is TRBV4-3 and J usage is TRBJ2-7; TRBD2 agrees at 7 bases. Germline V gene sequence: CDR1 LGHNA, CDR2 YSLEER. V lost 1 base to trimming and J lost 2 bases; unmatched junction nucleotides: 5. This CDR3 has 15 residues. The CDR3 DNA follows: TGCGCCAGCAGCCAAGGTCCTAGCGGAACCTACGAGCAGTACTTC. Encoded protein: CASSQGPSGTYEQYF.

This sequence joins TRBV5-6 and TRBJ2-7; TRBD2 might be the D (7 bases). Germline loops: CDR1 SGHDT, CDR2 YYEEEE. The CDR3 loop spans 14 amino acids. V lost 4 bases, J lost 2 bases, and 13 bases lay in between. The CDR3 spells CASSVGGLPYEQYF. Here the CDR3 DNA reads TGTGCCAGCAGCGTGGGGGGGCTGCCCTACGAGCAGTACTTC.

V gene TRBV19 combines with J gene TRBJ2-3; D gene unclear. The V end was cut by 0 bases, the J end by 5 bases, with 6 bases between. Germline CDR1 is LNHDA and CDR2 is SQIVND (reference sequence). CDR3 length: 13 residues. The CDR3 loop is CASSIDPGDTQYF. The CDR3 DNA follows: TGTGCCAGTAGTATAGATCCGGGAGATACGCAGTATTTT.

The chain uses TRBV7-3 and TRBJ1-1, with 10 bases identical to TRBD1. V was pared by 5 bases and J by 3 bases, with 6 bases of the junction left unmatched. The CDR3 has 15 residues. Germline assignment: CDR1 SGHTA and CDR2 FQGTGA. Here the CDR3 reads CASSRWTGGDTEAFF. In DNA form, the CDR3 reads TGTGCCAGCAGCCGATGGACAGGGGGAGACACTGAAGCTTTCTTT.

V is TRBV6-1 and J is TRBJ1-5, with D maybe TRBD1 (6 bases). Trimming cost V 4 bases and J 6 bases, with 16 bases left between them. Germline lookup yields CDR1 MNHNS and CDR2 SASEGT. The CDR3 is made up of 15 amino acids. The CDR3 region is CASSVGRLQGQPQHF. DNA for the CDR3: TGTGCCAGCAGTGTGGGACGCCTACAGGGTCAGCCCCAGCATTTT.

The chain couples TRBV30 to TRBJ2-7; D may be TRBD1 or TRBD2 (6 bases each). Between the trimmed V and J ends, which lost 2 bases and 2 bases, there was a span of 13 bases. The CDR3 totals 14 residues. Looked up from germline, CDR1 is GTSNPN and CDR2 is SVGIG (reference sequence). The CDR3 loop reads CAWSTVGGPYEQYF. CDR3 DNA sequence: TGTGCCTGGAGTACCGTCGGGGGCCCCTACGAGCAGTACTTC.

This sequence joins TRBV19 and TRBJ1-3, with TRBD1 identical over 7 bases. CDR1 is LNHDA and CDR2 is SQIVND in the germline V gene (reference sequence). CDR3 length equals 16 residues. Germline trimming cut 6 bases from V and 0 bases from J; bases unmatched to any gene: 8. CDR3 nucleotide sequence: TGTGCCAGTAGGGGACAGAGTTCGAGCTCTGGAAACACCATATATTTT. Protein sequence: CASRGQSSSSGNTIYF.

The chain has TRBV6-1 and TRBJ1-5, with D unresolved. Germline V gene data show CDR1 as MNHNS and CDR2 as SASEGT. The ends were cut back, 6 bases at V and 5 bases at J, with 14 bases in the middle. The length of the CDR3 is 14 residues. In DNA, the CDR3 is TGTGCCAGCAGGGCAGAGGGAGGTCATCAGCCCCAGCATTTT. It yields the protein CASRAEGGHQPQHF.

The rearrangement joins TRBV5-1 to TRBJ2-3; possibly TRBD2 for D (6 bases). The CDR3 extends over 17 amino acids. CDR1 and CDR2 (germline): SGHRS, YFSETQ. V was trimmed by 4 bases and J by 0 bases, leaving 18 bases between them. The CDR3 loop reads CASSVLTSPESTDTQYF. CDR3 nucleotide sequence: TGCGCCAGCAGCGTGCTGACTAGTCCCGAAAGCACAGATACGCAGTATTTT.

This chain connects TRBV5-6 to TRBJ1-4; D possibly corresponds to TRBD1 (6 bases). This CDR3 contains 16 residues. V was cut by 0 bases and J by 2 bases, with 11 bases left in between. Germline V gene lookup returns CDR1 SGHDT and CDR2 YYEEEE. In DNA form, the CDR3 reads TGTGCCAGCAGCTTGGCCAGACAGGCTACTAATGAAAAACTGTTTTTT. Its protein is CASSLARQATNEKLFF.

The rearrangement uses TRBV11-3 and TRBJ2-2, with D unclear. Trimming took off 3 bases at V and 1 base at J, with 9 bases between the two ends. The germline V gene has CDR1 SGHNT and CDR2 YENEEA. CDR3 length: 15 residues. CDR3 nucleotide sequence: TGTGCCAGCAGCTTCGGCGATAGGAACACCGGGGAGCTGTTTTTT. Its protein product is CASSFGDRNTGELFF. The full variable domain, rest sourced from reference TRBV11-3 and TRBJ2-2, is EAGVVQSPRYKIIEKKQPVAFWCNPISGHNTLYWYLQNLGQGPELLIRYENEEAVDDSQLPKDRFSAERLKGVDSTLKIQPAELGDSAVYLCASSFGDRNTGELFFGEGSRLTVL.

The chain combines TRBV9 with TRBJ2-1, with D tentatively TRBD1 or TRBD2 (6 bases each). Trimming stripped 4 bases from V and 3 bases from J, with 11 bases between. CDR3 length: 14 amino acids. Germline V gives CDR1 SGDLS, CDR2 YYNGEE. The CDR3 sequence: CASSQGTLYNEQFF. In DNA form, the CDR3 reads TGTGCCAGCAGCCAGGGGACTCTCTACAATGAGCAGTTCTTC.

The rearrangement uses TRBV5-1 and TRBJ1-5; D is perhaps TRBD1 (5 bases). Germline CDR1 reads SGHRS; CDR2 reads YFSETQ. The CDR3 runs 14 residues. Trimming cost V 0 bases and J 2 bases, with 6 bases left between them. The CDR3 region is CASSLGDGNQPQHF. The CDR3 DNA reads TGCGCCAGCAGCTTGGGGGACGGCAATCAGCCCCAGCATTTT.

The rearrangement uses TRBV30 and TRBJ1-3; D remains unclear. The CDR3 is made up of 12 amino acids. The V gene's germline CDR1 is GTSNPN and CDR2 SVGIG (reference sequence). V was shortened by 8 bases and J by 0 bases, with 8 bases between the two germline ends. The CDR3 nucleotides read TGTGCCCATGGTCTCTCTGGAAACACCATATATTTT. This gives the protein CAHGLSGNTIYF.

CDR3 DNA: TGCGCCAGCAGCCGAGAAGACGGTAGCAATCAGCCCCAGCATTTT. This gives the protein CASSREDGSNQPQHF. The chain employs TRBV4-1 and TRBJ1-5; D is unclear. Trimming shortened V by 4 bases and J by 0 bases, and 10 bases separated the two germline ends. This CDR3 is built from 15 residues. CDR1 is MGHRA and CDR2 is YSYEKL in the germline V gene.

CDR3 sequence: CASSVRRGLGLGGYTF. CDR3 in DNA: TGTGCCAGCAGCGTACGGAGGGGGTTGGGTTTAGGAGGCTACACCTTC. The rearrangement uses TRBV21-1 and TRBJ1-2. TRBV21-1 is given as a pseudogene. This CDR3 region has 16 residues.

The chain combines TRBV7-6 with TRBJ2-7; the D is unclear. Trimming pared 1 base from V and 5 bases from J, leaving 9 bases between. The CDR3 spans 13 residues. Germline CDR1 is SGHVS and CDR2 is FNYEAQ. The CDR3 DNA follows: TGTGCCAGCAGCTTAGACACTTTAAACGAGCAGTACTTC. This gives the protein CASSLDTLNEQYF.

The V gene is TRBV5-1, the J gene TRBJ2-7; no clear D gene. From germline, CDR1 is SGHRS and CDR2 YFSETQ. V lost 0 bases and J lost 4, with 8 bases in between. CDR3 size: 13 residues. CDR3 loop: CASSLGTVYEQYF. Here the CDR3 DNA reads TGCGCCAGCAGCTTGGGGACGGTGTACGAGCAGTACTTC.

The rearrangement joins TRBV4-1 to TRBJ1-5; maybe TRBD1 (6 bases). CDR3 length equals 16 residues. V was clipped by 0 bases and J by 2 bases, with 11 bases between them. CDR1 and CDR2 (germline): MGHRA, YSYEKL. CDR3 DNA sequence: TGCGCCAGCAGCCAAGATCAGGGGTTGGGCAATCAGCCCCAGCATTTT. It translates to CASSQDQGLGNQPQHF.

V gene TRBV27 combines with J gene TRBJ1-2; D is unclear. V was clipped by 5 bases and J by 0 bases, with 13 bases between them. Per germline, CDR1 MNHEY and CDR2 SMNVEV (reference sequence). The CDR3 spans 15 residues. The CDR3 protein is CASSMVGSSNYGYTF. The CDR3 nucleotides read TGTGCCAGCAGTATGGTCGGATCGTCTAACTATGGCTACACCTTC.

This chain connects TRBV19 to TRBJ1-5, with 10 positions matching TRBD1. The length of the CDR3 is 17 residues. Germline V gene lookup returns CDR1 LNHDA and CDR2 SQIVND (reference sequence). The V segment lost 7 bases and the J segment 3 bases; nucleotides outside the gene matches: 12. The DNA for the CDR3 is TGTGCCAGTACCACACTGGGGGACAGGGGCACCAATCAGCCCCAGCATTTT. It translates to CASTTLGDRGTNQPQHF.

In its sample, this clone was seen once. V gene TRBV28 combines with J gene TRBJ2-4; 8 bases fit TRBD1. Germline trimming cut 7 bases from V and 0 bases from J; bases unmatched to any gene: 11. The CDR3 spans 17 residues. Germline-derived CDR1 and CDR2 are MDHEN and SYDVKM. CDR3 sequence reads: CASTPLGQGLAKNIQYF. The CDR3 DNA reads as TGTGCCAGCACCCCTTTAGGACAGGGCCTAGCCAAAAACATTCAGTACTTC.

The V gene is TRBV18, the J gene TRBJ2-1; 12 nucleotides align to TRBD2. There are 18 residues in the CDR3. Germline loops: CDR1 KGHSH, CDR2 LQKENI. The V gene end was trimmed by 3 bases and the J gene end by 0 bases; junction bases not matched to a gene: 6. The CDR3 nucleotides read TGTGCCAGCTCACCGGGACTAGCGGGCAAAAGCTCCTACAATGAGCAGTTCTTC. Protein: CASSPGLAGKSSYNEQFF. The full variable domain, in which reference TRBV18 and TRBJ2-1 provide the parts outside the CDR3, is NAGVMQNPRHLVRRRGQEARLRCSPMKGHSHVYWYRQLPEEGLKFMVYLQKENIIDESGMPKERFSAEFPKEGPSILRIQQVVRGDSAAYFCASSPGLAGKSSYNEQFFGPGTRLTVL.